This paragraph covers one T cell receptor (beta chain) sequence. This sample was taken from a study of blood T cell repertoires in COVID-19. Study at large: The origin of the acute and convalescent COVID-19 samples was the United States, Italy and Spain. The analysed material was cDNA or gDNA that came from T cells, B-cell-depleted T cells, or PBMCs.

The CDR3 totals 17 residues. Germline V gene data show CDR1 as LGHNA and CDR2 as YNFKEQ. V was cut by 0 bases and J by 7 bases, with 19 bases left in between. Study processing details: Estimation of nucleated cell counts was performed using reference gene primer amplification. Sequenced by immunoSEQ multiplex PCR; TCRdb stores in-frame clones only, minus some. That table gives V, J and clone size, and the DNA gave D and trimming. The data hold approximately 98,000 clones, with about four fifths observed a single time. This rearrangement joins TRBV4-2 to TRBJ2-1; D is perhaps TRBD2 (6 bases). Sequencing input: peripheral blood. This TCR came from a woman aged 70-85 years with acute or convalescent COVID-19. The DNA of the CDR3 is TGTGCCAGCAGCCAAGAGGCCGGGACCATGGGAGGAAATGAGCAGTTCTTC. It is translated as CASSQEAGTMGGNEQFF.